This entry is about one TCR beta chain. What this receptor recognizes is not known. It has no much larger one-base neighbor in the sample; base qualities were not kept. The CDR3 regions of human TCRbeta chains were subjected to immunosequencing. In the original analysis: TCRs in the repertoires were matched against a reference library of SARS-CoV-2-specific TCRs that had been generated with the MIRA antigen-specificity platform. Breadth meant the fraction of unique TCRs that were SARS-CoV-2-associated, whereas depth meant the fraction of total T cells that were SARS-CoV-2-associated. Each spike-specific TCR was assigned to its reactive spike region and to a CD4 or CD8 class using the MIRA data. Log10-transformed breadth and depth values were compared by one-way ANOVA with Sidak's multiple comparisons tests. In its TCRdb copy, this immuneACCESS table keeps in-frame sequences only and misses some clones. Where compared with another copy, unresolved V genes explain less than half of these, and the others have no known cause. D and trimming were read from the DNA, whereas the V and J calls and clone size are those reported in that table. The sample table shows roughly 180,000 clones, and 75% to 95% are seen once. The ten most abundant clones make up less than 3% of the sample.

The data were taken from a study of T cell responses to AZD1222 COVID-19 vaccine (dated by TCRdb to the early 2020s). Turning to the overall study: Because spike-specific TCR depth and breadth did not differ between the two schedules, AZD1222 recipients who got a second dose at roughly 4 weeks were pooled with those who got a second dose at roughly 12 weeks. Trial participants were enrolled by age into 18-55, 56-69 and 70-plus year subgroups, with 148, 28 and 57 TCR-sequenced participants respectively. TCR sequencing was performed for roughly 240 trial participants, of whom about 200 were given two doses of AZD1222 and approximately 25 were given two doses of MenACWY control vaccine.

The time point label here, explained by the study, means: baseline before first vaccination. Vaccinee samples came from UK trials COV001 and COV002, including a single-blind randomized controlled phase 2/3 trial of AZD1222 (ChAdOx1 nCoV-19) in healthy adults. Trial participant PBMC samples were collected at day 0 and day 28 after the second dose for TCRbeta chain sequencing. Broad study findings and their caveats: The 56-69-year group was small, and its depth increase did not reach significance, likely because of low power. Reportedly, almost half of the unique spike-specific TCRs recognized epitopes lying outside the regions that are mutated in the B.1.351 and B.1.1.7 variants. Spike-specific TCR breadth and depth rose significantly after two AZD1222 doses compared with day 0 and with MenACWY recipients. The vaccine-associated CD4 TCRs covered the entire spike protein, and the dominant responses fell in regions 160-218 and 743-854. Participants were mostly white British, with more females than males. The authors suggested clonal diversity may have been underestimated. Because no samples from the day 14 peak response were available, repertoires could be characterized only after the peak T cell response. Conclusions about previously exposed vaccinees were limited because only six AZD1222 recipients were SARS-CoV-2 seropositive at baseline.

Trimming costs V 1 base and J 1 base, and their ends lie 7 bases apart. There are 14 amino acids in the CDR3, from cysteine to phenylalanine inclusive. Only the CDR3 portion is preserved as DNA: 42 bases, with reading frame beginning at the first base. From a lookup of the germline V gene, CDR1 and CDR2 are MGHRA and YSYEKL. The chain joins TRBV4-1 to TRBJ1-1, with the D gene not confidently named. This sequence originates from an adult in good health. Source: peripheral blood, taken on day 0 of AZD1222 vaccination. The sequence in DNA is TGCGCCAGCAGCCAAGCCACTACGAACACTGAAGCTTTCTTT. Its translation is CASSQATTNTEAFF.